Below, 10 T cell receptor beta chains from the same sample are listed, as sequenced in a study of blood T cells in healthy people across ages. A J-beta primer mix and a sample-barcoded 5' primer were used in a second PCR of about 7 to 12 cycles. TCRdb called the 5' RACE reads again in MiXCR, with one record for every CDR3 protein. Here the sample spans hundreds of thousands of distinct CDR3 sequences, 40% to 50% being singletons. The sequenced material came from blood. The receptor source for this set is a man aged 60-69 years in good health.

This clonotype was found many times. J is TRBJ2-1 and V is TRBV7-3; 8 bases match TRBD1. V gave up 5 bases and J gave up 5 bases; unmatched junction bases: 2. This CDR3 has 13 residues. Germline CDR1 and CDR2: SGHTA and FQGTGA. The CDR3 is CASSADRDNEQFF. Written as DNA, the CDR3 is TGTGCCAGCAGCGCGGACAGGGACAATGAGCAGTTCTTC.

The CDR3 DNA is TGCAGTGCTAGACAGGTAGATACGCAGTATTTT. It is translated as CSARQVDTQYF. The rearrangement links TRBV20-1 to TRBJ2-3, with D uncertain. Trimming pared 2 bases from V and 5 bases from J, leaving 5 bases between. The CDR3 covers 11 residues. Germline loops: CDR1 DFQATT, CDR2 SNEGSKA (reference sequence).

As DNA, the CDR3 is TGCGCCAGCAGCTCCCGAGCGGGGAGCGTAGCTTCCCAAGAGACCCAGTACTTC. Amino acids: CASSSRAGSVASQETQYF. The rearrangement links TRBV5-1 to TRBJ2-5, with 7 positions matching TRBD2. CDR1 and CDR2 (germline): SGHRS, YFSETQ. Trimming took 3 bases from V and 1 from J; bases not matched to a gene: 15. The CDR3 has 18 residues. Full variable domain (rest looked up from reference TRBV5-1 and TRBJ2-5): KAGVTQTPRYLIKTRGQQVTLSCSPISGHRSVSWYQQTPGQGLQFLFEYFSETQRNKGNFPGRFSGRQFSNSRSEMNVSTLELGDSALYLCASSSRAGSVASQETQYFGPGTRLLVL.

This clonotype was recorded a few times. The chain carries TRBV3-1 and TRBJ2-5; D not resolved. The length of the CDR3 is 13 residues. Germline lookup yields CDR1 LGHDT and CDR2 YNNKEL (reference sequence). The germline V and J ends were trimmed by 2 bases and 2 bases, with 6 bases remaining between them. DNA for the CDR3: TGTGCCAGCAGCCAACGCGGTCAAGAGACCCAGTACTTC. This encodes CASSQRGQETQYF.

Remarks on this clonotype: This may arise from a read error, as a much more abundant clone is one base away. This sequence joins TRBV7-2 and TRBJ2-1, with D uncertain. TRBJ2-7 explains the end of the DNA better; the J call may be wrong. CDR1 is SGHTA, CDR2 FQGNSA, per germline. CDR3 length equals 15 residues. The CDR3 loop is CAGSSQRSSYNEQYF. CDR3 DNA sequence: TGTGCCGGCAGCTCACAGCGAAGCTCCTACAATGAGCAGTACTTC.

The table lists this clonotype with many counts. This chain links TRBV7-9 with TRBJ2-5, with 13 bases identical to TRBD2. Trimming at V came to 4 bases and at J to 5 bases, leaving 4 bases not matched to a gene. Germline CDR1 is SEHNR and CDR2 is FQNEAQ (reference sequence). The CDR3 runs 15 residues. The chain's CDR3 is CASSSGLAGIETQYF. The CDR3 nucleotides read TGTGCCAGCAGCTCGGGACTAGCGGGGATTGAGACCCAGTACTTC. Full variable domain (missing parts from reference TRBV7-9 and TRBJ2-5): DTGVSQNPRHKITKRGQNVTFRCDPISEHNRLYWYRQTLGQGPEFLTYFQNEAQLEKSRLLSDRFSAERPKGSFSTLEIQRTEQGDSAMYLCASSSGLAGIETQYFGPGTRLLVL.

There are a few counts of this clonotype. J is TRBJ2-1 and V is TRBV9, with D perhaps matching TRBD2 (5 bases). The tail of the sequence fits TRBJ2-7 better, so the J call may be wrong. The CDR3 is 15 residues long. Germline loops: CDR1 SGDLS, CDR2 YYNGEE. The CDR3 DNA follows: TGTGCCAGCAGCCCCGCCAGCGGACCCTACAATGAGCAGTACTTC. Its translation is CASSPASGPYNEQYF.

This rearrangement joins TRBV20-1 to TRBJ2-1; possibly TRBD2 for D (6 bases). V shed 3 bases and J shed 1 base, with 10 bases lying between them. Germline-derived CDR1 and CDR2 are DFQATT and SNEGSKA (reference sequence). CDR3 size: 14 residues. The CDR3 sequence is CSASGSVSYNEQFF. The CDR3 nucleotides read TGCAGTGCTAGCGGGAGTGTTTCCTACAATGAGCAGTTCTTC.

The chain couples TRBV5-1 to TRBJ2-7; the match to TRBD2 covers 14 bases. The J call may be in error: the DNA end matches TRBJ2-5 better. The CDR3 totals 16 residues. Germline V gene data show CDR1 as SGHRS and CDR2 as YFSETQ. In nucleotides, the CDR3 is TGCGCCAGCAGCTTGGAGGGACTAGCGGGGGTCGAGACCCAGTACTTC. It codes for CASSLEGLAGVETQYF.

The chain couples TRBV20-1 to TRBJ1-1; maybe TRBD1 (6 bases). Germline lookup yields CDR1 DFQATT and CDR2 SNEGSKA (reference sequence). There are 11 residues in the CDR3. V gave up 6 bases and J gave up 10 bases, with 15 bases separating them. The DNA for the CDR3 is TGCAGTGCACCCCAGGGGCTCGTAGCTTTCTTT. Its protein product is CSAPQGLVAFF.